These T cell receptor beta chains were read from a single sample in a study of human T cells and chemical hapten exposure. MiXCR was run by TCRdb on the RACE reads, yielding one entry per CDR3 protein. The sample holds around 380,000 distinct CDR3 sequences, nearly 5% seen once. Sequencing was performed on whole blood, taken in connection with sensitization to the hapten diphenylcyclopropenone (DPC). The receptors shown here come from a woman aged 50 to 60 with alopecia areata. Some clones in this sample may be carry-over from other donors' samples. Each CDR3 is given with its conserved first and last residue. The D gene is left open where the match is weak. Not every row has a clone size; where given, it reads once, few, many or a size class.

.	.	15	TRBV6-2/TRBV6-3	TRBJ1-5	TGTGCCAGCAGTTTTGAAGGGCGGGGGGTTCAGCCCCAGCATTTT	CASSFEGRGVQPQHF
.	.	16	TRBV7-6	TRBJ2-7	TGTGCCAGCAGCTTAGGGGTCCGTTCAAGGGGTGACGAGCAGTACTTC	CASSLGVRSRGDEQYF
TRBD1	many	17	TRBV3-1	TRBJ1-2	TGTGCCAGCAGCCAAGTACGAGGGGACAGGGATTTCTATGGCTACACCTTC	CASSQVRGDRDFYGYTF
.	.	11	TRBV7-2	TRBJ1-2	TGTGCCAGCAGTCCCGCATATGGCTACACCTTC	CASSPAYGYTF
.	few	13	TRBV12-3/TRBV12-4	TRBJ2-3	TGTGCCAGCGCCCAAGTTTTCCATGATACGCAGTATTTT	CASAQVFHDTQYF
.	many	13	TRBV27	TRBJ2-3	TGTGCCAGCAGTTTATCGAGAGCAGATACGCAGTATTTT	CASSLSRADTQYF
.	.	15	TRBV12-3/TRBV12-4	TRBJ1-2	TGTGCCAGCAGTTTTGGGGGGCGTCTTCTCTATGGCTACACCTTC	CASSFGGRLLYGYTF
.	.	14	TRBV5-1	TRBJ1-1	TGCGCCAGCAGCCGTTTTCCGGGGGGCACTGAAGCTTTCTTT	CASSRFPGGTEAFF
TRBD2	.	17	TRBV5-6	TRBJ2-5	TGTGCCAGCAGCTTGGCAGCTAGCGGGGGCCCCGGTGAGACCCAGTACTTC	CASSLAASGGPGETQYF
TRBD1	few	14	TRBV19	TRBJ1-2	TGTGCCAGTAGCCTGACAGGGGTTATCTATGGCTACACCTTC	CASSLTGVIYGYTF
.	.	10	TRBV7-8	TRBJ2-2	TGTGCCAGCAGCATGGGGGAGCTGTTTTTT	CASSMGELFF
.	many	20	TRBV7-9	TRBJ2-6	TGTGCCAGCAGCTTAGCGGAGGGGGACGAATTACTCTCTGGGGCCAACGTCCTGACTTTC	CASSLAEGDELLSGANVLTF
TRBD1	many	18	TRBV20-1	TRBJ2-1	TGCAGTGCTAGAGATGAGGTTCGGACAGGGGGCGCCCACAATGAGCAGTTCTTC	CSARDEVRTGGAHNEQFF
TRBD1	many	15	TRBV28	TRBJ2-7	TGTGCCAGCAGGGTTTCCGGGACAGGGTACTCCGAGCAGTACTTC	CASRVSGTGYSEQYF
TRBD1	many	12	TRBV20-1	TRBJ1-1	TGCAGTGCTGACAGGGGATTTCCCGAAGCTTTCTTT	CSADRGFPEAFF
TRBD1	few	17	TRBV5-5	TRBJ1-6	TGTGCCAGCAGTAGACAGGGGGTGAGCTCCTATAATTCACCCCTCCACTTT	CASSRQGVSSYNSPLHF
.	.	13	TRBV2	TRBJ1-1	TGTGCCAGCAATGAGCGGATGAACACTGAAGCTTTCTTT	CASNERMNTEAFF
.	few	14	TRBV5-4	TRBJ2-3	TGTGCCTTCGGGGGCGGCCATAGCACAGATACGCAGTATTTT	CAFGGGHSTDTQYF
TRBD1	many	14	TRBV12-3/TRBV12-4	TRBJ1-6	TGTGCCAGCAACCCCGGGACAGATAATTCACCCCTCCACTTT	CASNPGTDNSPLHF
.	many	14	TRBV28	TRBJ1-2	TGTGCCAGCGTGCAAGGACGGTTTCCCCAGGGCTACACCTTC	CASVQGRFPQGYTF
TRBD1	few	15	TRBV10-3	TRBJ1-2	TGTGCCATCAGTGACCGAGCAGGGGGCGAGGGAGGCTACACCTTC	CAISDRAGGEGGYTF
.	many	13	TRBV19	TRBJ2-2	TGTGCCAGTAGTCCCCATACCAACGGGGAGCTGTTTTTT	CASSPHTNGELFF
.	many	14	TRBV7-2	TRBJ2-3	TGTGCCAGCAGCGCCGTAAGGGCCACAGATACGCAGTATTTT	CASSAVRATDTQYF
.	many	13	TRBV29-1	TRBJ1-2	TGCAGCGTTGAAGAGGGAGGGGACTATGGCTACACCTTC	CSVEEGGDYGYTF
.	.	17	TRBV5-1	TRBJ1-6	TGCGCCAGCAGCTTGTCACTCCCCGGGGGAGATAATTCACCCCTCCACTTT	CASSLSLPGGDNSPLHF
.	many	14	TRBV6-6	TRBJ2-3	TGTGCCAGCAAGCAGGGAACTAGCACAGATACGCAGTATTTT	CASKQGTSTDTQYF